Reported below is one TCR beta chain. An end of the junction differs from the germline gene, which may be a read error. TCRdb reprocessed the 5' RACE reads via MiXCR and lists one record per CDR3 protein. The sample records approximately 700,000 distinct CDR3 sequences, over 15% being singletons. Every one of the donors was a healthy Caucasian. This sample is part of a study of identical twins. This CDR3 comprises 14 residues. Germline loops: CDR1 SEHNR, CDR2 FQNEAQ (reference sequence). These data were also filed under a second study, of T cells expressing NK-cell markers. From that second work: From sorted CD3+CD56+NKG2C+, CD3+CD56+NKG2C- and CD3+CD56-NKG2C+ T cells came the TCR beta repertoires.

The origin of this receptor is a young woman in good health. The chain employs TRBV7-9 and TRBJ2-7, with D possibly TRBD2 on 6 matching bases. The sequencing input was PBMCs. CDR3 amino acids: CASSSDLNRDWGFF. CDR3 DNA sequence: TGTGCCAGCAGCTCTGACCTAAACCGGGACTGGGGTTTCTTC.